Within the sample, the clone carrying this T cell receptor (beta chain) is medium-sized (0.01 to 0.1%). The CDR3 runs to 17 residues. Germline values: CDR1 SNHLY, CDR2 FYNNEI. Trimming at V came to 4 bases and at J to 7 bases, leaving 14 bases not matched to a gene. This sample was taken from a study of CD8+CD57+ T cells in acquired aplastic anemia. Using genomic DNA as the template, TCR beta VDJ and CDR3 profiling was carried out. MiXCR was run by TCRdb on the reads, yielding one entry per CDR3 protein. The sample consists of 150,000 to 180,000 distinct CDR3 sequences, approximately 52% of them appearing once. Sequencing involved patients with CD8+CD57+ cell expansion previously shown by flow cytometry. The patients all had a severe acquired aplastic anemia diagnosis.

Specimen: sorted CD4+, CD8+, or CD8+CD57+ T cells (not recorded which) from PBMCs. The sequence was collected from a human donor with aplastic anemia. The rearrangement joins TRBV2 to TRBJ2-2; 8 bases agree with TRBD1. The CDR3 bases are TGTGCCAGCAGTGGACTACGGACAGGGAGCTACGGCGGGGAGCTGTTTTTT. It encodes CASSGLRTGSYGGELFF.